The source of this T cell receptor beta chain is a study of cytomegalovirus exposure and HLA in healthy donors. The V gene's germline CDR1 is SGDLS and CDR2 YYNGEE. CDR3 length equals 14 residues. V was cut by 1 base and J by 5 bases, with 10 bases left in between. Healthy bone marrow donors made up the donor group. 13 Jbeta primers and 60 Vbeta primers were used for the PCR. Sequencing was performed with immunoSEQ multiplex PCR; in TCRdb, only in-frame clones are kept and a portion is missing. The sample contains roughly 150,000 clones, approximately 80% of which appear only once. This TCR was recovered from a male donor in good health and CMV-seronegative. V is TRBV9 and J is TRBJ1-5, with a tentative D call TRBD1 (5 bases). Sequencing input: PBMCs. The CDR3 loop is CASSVQGGDQPQHF. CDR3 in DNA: TGTGCCAGCAGCGTACAGGGAGGGGATCAGCCCCAGCATTTT.